Listed below are T cell receptor beta chains from one sample, sequenced in a study of T cell changes during pregnancy in multiple sclerosis. Profiled with immunoSEQ multiplex PCR; TCRdb holds only in-frame clones, not every one. Seen here are approximately 60,000 clones, under 95% observed once, and the top ten hold 1% to 1.5%. The sample consisted of peripheral blood, taken in the second trimester of pregnancy. These receptors originate from a female donor with multiple sclerosis, enrolled in a pregnancy study. CDR3s include the opening cysteine and the closing phenylalanine or tryptophan. Rows give clone size only sometimes, using once, few, many, or a class for an expanded clone.

cdr3_length | clone_size | v_call | cdr3_aa
13 | . | TRBV29-1 | CSVGTGLNTEAFF
16 | . | TRBV5-1 | CASSFAWPGNSSPLHF
17 | . | TRBV15 | CATSREYGAGVGNEQFF
15 | . | TRBV30 | CAWRRLRGVGYEQYF
16 | . | TRBV30 | CACSSTGYSGANVLTF
15 | . | TRBV27 | CASSLIQVPNTEAFF
15 | . | TRBV7-2 | CASSLEGGLVYEQYF
13 | . | TRBV7-8 | CASSRGKNTEAFF
14 | . | TRBV6-1 | CASSPIQGSTEAFF
14 | . | TRBV18 | CASSYRGTGNTIYF
13 | . | TRBV30 | CAWSTGYNSPLHF
17 | . | TRBV7-3 | CASSPSERGGSYNEQFF
14 | . | TRBV10-3 | CAISESAGQEGYTF
15 | . | TRBV28 | CASSLPRTGRLKQYF
15 | . | TRBV5-4 | CASSSPGTANTEAFF
16 | few | TRBV7-2 | CASSLVGTGDNYGYTF
14 | . | TRBV18 | CASSPDSRNTEAFF
16 | . | TRBV9 | CASSPTGRGGRFEQFF
11 | . | TRBV6-6 | CASNSGNTIYF
14 | few | TRBV9 | CASSVITGNTEAFF
17 | . | TRBV4-3 | CASSPYASGGLINEQFF
11 | . | TRBV20-1 | CSGGHYNEQFF
17 | . | TRBV4-1 | CASSPGGRGPVYNEQFF
14 | . | TRBV18 | CASSSLTVSSEAFF
14 | few | TRBV7-9 | CASSLGQYNEKLFF
15 | . | TRBV11-2 | CATSGALAVTYEQYF
14 | few | TRBV5-1 | CASSQEIRGGQSFF
15 | . | TRBV15 | CATSRGGTGVHEQYF